One sample yielded the 21 T cell receptor beta chains listed below, sequenced in a study of T-cell reconstitution after alpha-beta-depleted transplantation in children. During its preparation, the TCRbeta library received unique molecular identifiers. TCRdb redid the calling of the PCR reads with MiXCR, one entry per CDR3 protein. The table records 540,000 or so distinct CDR3 sequences, about 21% of them present only once. The specimen comprised PBMCs, mostly from graft donor cells, sampled 360 days after TCRalphabeta/CD19-depleted stem cell transplant. These receptors were obtained from a boy younger than two who had a stem cell transplant for acute myeloid leukemia, so the T cells may come from the graft donor.

The chain carries TRBV7-2 and TRBJ1-1, with 7 bases lining up with TRBD1. CDR3 size: 15 residues. V trimming: 1 base; J trimming: 3 bases; junction bases outside the gene matches: 5. Germline CDR1 is SGHTA and CDR2 is FQGNSA. The CDR3 here is CASSLVKGAYTEAFF. The DNA for the CDR3 is TGTGCCAGCAGCTTAGTAAAGGGGGCATACACTGAAGCTTTCTTT.

This clonotype came up many times. The junction and the germline gene differ at one end; a read error may be behind it. The chain couples TRBV20-1 to TRBJ2-1, with D unclear. The CDR3 extends over 11 amino acids. Germline loops: CDR1 DFQATT, CDR2 SNEGSKA (reference sequence). This CDR3 is CSARDPPSSVF. In nucleotides, the CDR3 is TGCAGTGCTAGAGACCCCCCTAGTTCGGTCTTC.

Comments on this clonotype: An end of the junction does not agree with germline; a read error may underlie this. The chain joins TRBV20-1 to TRBJ1-1; a weak D match, TRBD1 (5 bases). The V gene's germline CDR1 is DFQATT and CDR2 SNEGSKA (reference sequence). There are 15 residues in the CDR3. The CDR3 bases are TGTAGTGCTAGAGATAGCTGGGGCTTGACTACTGAAGCTTTCTTT. As protein: CSARDSWGLTTEAFF.

This clonotype showed up just a few times. The chain carries TRBV12-3 or TRBV12-4 and TRBJ2-7; D gene unclear. Trimming stripped 3 bases from V and 7 bases from J, with 16 bases between. This CDR3 has 14 amino acids. DNA of the CDR3: TGTGCCAGCAGTTTGAGGATGGATTTTGGGGAGCAGTACTTC. This translates into CASSLRMDFGEQYF.

This clonotype showed up just a few times. The rearrangement links TRBV6-4 to TRBJ2-1; D gene unclear. Per germline, CDR1 MRHNA and CDR2 SNTAGT. The CDR3 loop spans 12 amino acids. Trimming cost V 0 bases and J 8 bases, with 5 bases left between them. CDR3 protein: CASSDSMDEQFF. The DNA of the CDR3 is TGTGCCAGCAGTGACTCGATGGATGAGCAGTTCTTC.

The chain employs TRBV7-8 and TRBJ1-1, with no clear D. The CDR3 has 16 amino acids. Germline loops: CDR1 SGHVS, CDR2 FQNEAQ. Trimming took 5 bases from V and 3 from J, leaving 19 bases between them. The CDR3 loop reads CASSLVAGRLDTEAFF. The CDR3 coding sequence is TGTGCCAGCAGCCTAGTCGCCGGGAGGCTGGACACTGAAGCTTTCTTT.

This clonotype appeared many times. The gene calls are TRBV13 and TRBJ2-7, with D maybe TRBD1 (5 bases). CDR1 is PRHDT, CDR2 FYEKMQ, per germline (reference sequence). V lost 2 bases to trimming and J lost 0 bases, with 8 bases between them. The CDR3 has 14 amino acids. CDR3 sequence (DNA): TGTGCCAGCAGCTTACAGGGCAGCTCCTACGAGCAGTACGTC. Protein: CASSLQGSSYEQYV.

The chain recombines TRBV12-3 or TRBV12-4 with TRBJ1-2; D is ambiguous. Trimming removed 2 bases from V and 9 bases from J, with 10 bases in between. CDR3 length equals 12 residues. The CDR3 spells CASSLSPVSYTF. The CDR3 nucleotides are TGTGCCAGCAGTTTAAGCCCCGTAAGCTACACCTTC.

The table lists this clonotype with many counts. The V gene is TRBV20-1, the J gene TRBJ2-7, with TRBD2 identical over 11 bases. This CDR3 has 14 residues. The germline V gene has CDR1 DFQATT and CDR2 SNEGSKA (reference sequence). Germline trimming cut 6 bases from V and 0 bases from J; bases unmatched to any gene: 4. CDR3 region: CSALAGGNSYEQYF. For the CDR3, the DNA is TGCAGTGCGTTAGCGGGGGGGAACTCCTACGAGCAGTACTTC.

The genes are TRBV7-2 and TRBJ1-3; a possible D gene is TRBD1 (5 bases). CDR1 and CDR2 (germline): SGHTA, FQGNSA. This CDR3 has 15 residues. The V end lost 6 bases, the J end lost 0 bases, and 12 bases lay between the germline ends. CDR3 sequence reads: CASSLDSRSGNTIYF. The DNA for the CDR3 is TGTGCCAGCAGTCTTGACAGCCGCTCTGGAAACACCATATATTTT.

Here the CDR3 DNA reads TGTGCCAGCAGTCAAACCGGGACAGGGGGCTCTGATACGCAGTATTTT. Its translation is CASSQTGTGGSDTQYF. The rearrangement joins TRBV12-3 or TRBV12-4 to TRBJ2-3; 12 bases line up with TRBD1. The CDR3 has 16 residues. Trimming cost V 5 bases and J 6 bases; bases outside gene matches: 9.

This clonotype was seen only a few times. V and J are TRBV29-1 and TRBJ1-1, with a possible D match to TRBD1 (6 bases). The V gene lost 4 bases and the J gene lost 6 bases, with 12 bases spanning the gap. Germline V gene lookup returns CDR1 SQVTM and CDR2 ANQGSEA. This CDR3 has 12 residues. The CDR3 region is CSVGDMGPEAFF. Here the CDR3 DNA reads TGCAGCGTTGGGGACATGGGCCCTGAAGCTTTCTTT.

This chain connects TRBV5-5 to TRBJ2-3; D unclear. Per the germline V gene, CDR1 is SGHKS and CDR2 is YYEKEE (reference sequence). Trimming shortened V by 3 bases and J by 1 base, and 9 bases separated the two germline ends. The CDR3 contains 14 residues. The CDR3 DNA sequence: TGTGCCAGCAGCTACAGACTTGGCACAGATACGCAGTATTTT. Its translation is CASSYRLGTDTQYF.

This clonotype has at least ten counts. This chain joins TRBV7-2 and TRBJ1-2; 7 bases align to TRBD1. Germline V gives CDR1 SGHTA, CDR2 FQGNSA. Trimming removed 2 bases from V and 2 bases from J; junction bases left unmatched: 5. The CDR3 consists of 15 residues. DNA of the CDR3: TGTGCCAGCAGCTTAATAAGACAGGGAAACTATGGCTACACCTTC. The encoded protein is CASSLIRQGNYGYTF.

This clonotype was seen more than once but under ten times. The V call is TRBV9, the J call TRBJ1-1; no clear D. Trimming removed 3 bases at V and 7 bases at J, with 13 bases between. Germline CDR1 reads SGDLS; CDR2 reads YYNGEE. The CDR3 runs to 13 residues. The CDR3 DNA follows: TGTGCCAGCAGCGCCCAAGTCCGAAGTGAAGCTTTCTTT. Translating gives CASSAQVRSEAFF.

The chain uses TRBV9 and TRBJ2-5; 7 positions match TRBD2. CDR3 length: 15 residues. CDR1 is SGDLS, CDR2 YYNGEE, per germline. Trimming removed 0 bases from V and 5 bases from J; junction bases left unmatched: 7. The CDR3 DNA sequence: TGTGCCAGCAGCGTAGAAGGACTAGTGAGGGAGACCCAGTACTTC. It translates to CASSVEGLVRETQYF. Variable domain in full (rest from reference TRBV9 and TRBJ2-5): DSGVTQTPKHLITATGQRVTLRCSPRSGDLSVYWYQQSLDQGLQFLIQYYNGEERAKGNILERFSAQQFPDLHSELNLSSLELGDSALYFCASSVEGLVRETQYFGPGTRLLVL.

This clonotype has just a few counts. V and J are TRBV29-1 and TRBJ1-2, with unresolved D. Germline V gives CDR1 SQVTM, CDR2 ANQGSEA. V was trimmed by 3 bases and J by 4 bases, leaving 9 bases between them. The CDR3 runs 12 residues. The CDR3 sequence is CSVEKGGYGYTF. The CDR3, as DNA: TGCAGCGTTGAGAAGGGAGGCTATGGCTACACCTTC.

The chain uses TRBV28 and TRBJ1-5; 8 bases line up with TRBD1. Germline CDR1 MDHEN, CDR2 SYDVKM. With 6 bases clipped from V and 0 bases from J, the junction kept 4 bases outside the gene matches. This CDR3 is 15 amino acids long. This CDR3 is CASSWDRYSNQPQHF. CDR3 bases: TGTGCCAGCAGCTGGGACAGGTATAGCAATCAGCCCCAGCATTTT.

This clonotype was detected many times. V usage is TRBV20-1 and J usage is TRBJ2-3; no firm D call. CDR1 is DFQATT and CDR2 is SNEGSKA in the germline V gene (reference sequence). V lost 0 bases and J 7 bases, leaving 5 bases between the germline ends. The CDR3 extends over 11 amino acids. CDR3 loop: CSARDLNTQYF. As DNA, the CDR3 is TGCAGTGCTAGAGATCTAAATACGCAGTATTTT.

This clonotype was seen a handful of times. The gene calls are TRBV20-1 and TRBJ2-5; no clear D gene. V was pared by 4 bases and J by 1 base, with 7 bases between. CDR3 length: 12 residues. CDR1 is DFQATT and CDR2 is SNEGSKA in the germline V gene (reference sequence). CDR3 sequence (DNA): TGCAGTGCTAAGAACTTCCAAGAGACCCAGTACTTC. It encodes CSAKNFQETQYF.

The CDR3 loop reads CATSTGPFSGNTIYF. In DNA form, the CDR3 reads TGTGCCACCAGCACAGGGCCCTTCTCTGGAAACACCATATATTTT. The chain carries TRBV15 and TRBJ1-3; D is possibly TRBD1 (5 bases). The CDR3 runs 15 residues. Trimming removed 4 bases from V and 0 bases from J, with 10 bases in between. Germline CDR1 LNHNV, CDR2 YYDKDF (reference sequence).